One sample yielded the 25 T cell receptor beta chains listed below, sequenced in a study of T cell responses to AZD1222 COVID-19 vaccine (dated by TCRdb to about 2021). The library came from the immunoSEQ multiplex PCR assay. TCRdb retrieved this table from immuneACCESS and kept in-frame rearrangements only. Not all clones are present; in checked studies, unresolved V genes account for under half, and no reason is known for the remainder. In all, the sample holds about 130,000 clones, and more than 80% of those were seen once. The top ten hold 4% to 5% of the sample. The sample's time point label, in plain terms: baseline before first vaccination. The sample in question was peripheral blood, obtained on day 0 of AZD1222 vaccination. These receptors were taken from an adult in good health.

V usage is TRBV5-1 and J usage is TRBJ2-2; D might be TRBD1 (6 bases). There are 16 residues in the CDR3. V was shortened by 5 bases and J by 1 base, with 15 bases between the two germline ends. Germline CDR1 SGHRS, CDR2 YFSETQ. CDR3 coding DNA: TGCGCCAGCAGTTACGGGACACTCCGGAACACCGGGGAGCTGTTTTTT. This translates into CASSYGTLRNTGELFF.

This clone occurred once. The genes are TRBV7-8 and TRBJ2-6, with D uncertain. Trimming left V 3 bases short and J 1 base short, with 1 base between. Germline values: CDR1 SGHVS, CDR2 FQNEAQ. This CDR3 comprises 13 residues. The CDR3 is CASSFSGANVLTF. Here the CDR3 DNA reads TGTGCCAGCAGCTTTTCTGGGGCCAACGTCCTGACTTTC.

The chain uses TRBV9 and TRBJ1-1; no definite D call. Trimming shortened V by 0 bases and J by 3 bases, and 12 bases separated the two germline ends. The CDR3 sequence is 15 residues long. Germline V gives CDR1 SGDLS, CDR2 YYNGEE. CDR3 region: CASSVGTGFYTEAFF. The CDR3 nucleotides read TGTGCCAGCAGCGTAGGTACGGGCTTTTACACTGAAGCTTTCTTT.

This rearrangement joins TRBV28 to TRBJ1-6, with a tentative D call TRBD1 (6 bases). CDR1 and CDR2 (germline): MDHEN, SYDVKM. The CDR3 has 14 residues. V gave up 2 bases and J gave up 9 bases, with 11 bases separating them. As DNA, the CDR3 is TGTGCCAGCAGTTTAATCAGGGGAGGTTCACCCCTCCACTTT. It codes for CASSLIRGGSPLHF. Based on the CDR3 plus reference TRBV28 and TRBJ1-6, the full variable domain is DVKVTQSSRYLVKRTGEKVFLECVQDMDHENMFWYRQDPGLGLRLIYFSYDVKMKEKGDIPEGYSVSREKKERFSLILESASTNQTSMYLCASSLIRGGSPLHFGNGTRLTVT.

V gene TRBV29-1 combines with J gene TRBJ1-2; D is possibly TRBD1 (6 bases). CDR3 length: 14 residues. Between the trimmed V and J ends, which lost 6 bases and 0 bases, there was a span of 14 bases. Germline loops: CDR1 SQVTM, CDR2 ANQGSEA. The CDR3 spells CSVYGQTPNYGYTF. CDR3 coding DNA: TGCAGCGTATATGGACAGACCCCTAACTATGGCTACACCTTC.

The chain has TRBV7-3 and TRBJ2-7; D is undetermined. This CDR3 has 13 amino acids. V lost 8 bases, J lost 4 bases, and 15 bases lay in between. Germline V gene lookup returns CDR1 SGHTA and CDR2 FQGTGA. Here the CDR3 reads CASELSQQYEQYF. The CDR3, as DNA: TGTGCCAGCGAGTTGTCCCAACAATACGAGCAGTACTTC.

This rearrangement joins TRBV6-5 to TRBJ1-1; a possible D gene is TRBD1 (6 bases). Germline V CDR1 and CDR2: MNHEY, SVGAGI. The V and J ends lost 7 bases and 1 base respectively, with 13 bases between them. The CDR3 is made up of 14 amino acids. The CDR3 loop is CASKRPGQNTEAFF. Written as DNA, the CDR3 is TGTGCCAGCAAAAGACCGGGACAGAACACTGAAGCTTTCTTT.

The chain is built from TRBV28 and TRBJ2-5; TRBD2 agrees at 12 bases. CDR1 MDHEN and CDR2 SYDVKM come from the germline V gene. The CDR3 is made up of 16 amino acids. The J segment lost 5 bases and the V segment lost 6 bases, leaving 10 bases of the junction unmatched. The CDR3 DNA is TGTGCCAGCAGCCTACCAGGACTAGCGGGGTTGGAGACCCAGTACTTC. This gives the protein CASSLPGLAGLETQYF.

The V and J genes are TRBV19 and TRBJ2-1; 7 positions match TRBD1. Germline assignment: CDR1 LNHDA and CDR2 SQIVND (reference sequence). Germline trimming cut 5 bases from V and 4 bases from J; bases unmatched to any gene: 17. The CDR3 has 18 residues. The CDR3 sequence: CASSSTGTDRPFYNEQFF. CDR3 sequence (DNA): TGTGCCAGTAGTTCCACCGGGACAGACAGACCTTTTTACAATGAGCAGTTCTTC.

In its sample, this clone was seen once. The chain has TRBV10-3 and TRBJ1-4; D may be TRBD1 (5 bases). The CDR3 runs to 14 residues. Germline CDR1 is ENHRY and CDR2 is SYGVKD. The V gene lost 4 bases and the J gene lost 7 bases, with 13 bases spanning the gap. The CDR3 nucleotides are TGTGCCATCAGTGTTGGCAGGGAGGGTGAAAAACTGTTTTTT. It specifies CAISVGREGEKLFF.

This rearrangement joins TRBV6-5 to TRBJ2-7, with 7 bases fitting TRBD2. The germline V gene encodes CDR1 MNHEY and CDR2 SVGAGI. J lost 4 bases, V lost 0 bases, and 3 bases had no gene match. The CDR3 spans 14 residues. CDR3 loop: CASSYSGGRYEQYF. The CDR3, as DNA: TGTGCCAGCAGTTACTCGGGAGGGAGGTACGAGCAGTACTTC.

This chain uses TRBV21-1 with TRBJ1-1; TRBD1, the table's D call, was not compared with the DNA. TRBV21-1 represents a pseudogene. The CDR3 loop spans 16 amino acids. The CDR3 bases are TGTGCCAGCACCCCGCGACAGGGGGGAAAGAACACTGAAGCTTTCTTT. Translated: CASTPRQGGKNTEAFF.

This clone turned up a few times. This chain joins TRBV29-1 and TRBJ2-5; D remains ambiguous. The CDR3 has 13 residues. The V end was cut by 5 bases, the J end by 1 base, with 11 bases between. Looked up from germline, CDR1 is SQVTM and CDR2 is ANQGSEA. The CDR3 region is CSVTTHLQETQYF. The DNA for the CDR3 is TGCAGCGTTACTACCCATCTCCAAGAGACCCAGTACTTC.

The V and J genes are TRBV6-2 or TRBV6-3 and TRBJ1-1; possible D gene TRBD1, 5 bases. V was pared by 6 bases and J by 2 bases, with 13 bases between. CDR1 and CDR2 from the germline V gene are MNHEY and SVGEGT. The CDR3 runs to 14 residues. Here the CDR3 DNA reads TGTGCCAGCAGCATTACAGGACCCAACACTGAAGCTTTCTTT. Its protein is CASSITGPNTEAFF.

V is TRBV18 and J is TRBJ2-7; D might be TRBD1 (6 bases). The CDR3 is 13 residues long. Trimming cost V 5 bases and J 2 bases, with 10 bases left between them. The V gene's germline CDR1 is KGHSH and CDR2 LQKENI. CDR3 region: CASSSGTTYEQYF. CDR3 bases: TGTGCCAGCTCATCCGGGACAACCTACGAGCAGTACTTC. Supplemented by reference TRBV18 and TRBJ2-7, the full variable domain reads NAGVMQNPRHLVRRRGQEARLRCSPMKGHSHVYWYRQLPEEGLKFMVYLQKENIIDESGMPKERFSAEFPKEGPSILRIQQVVRGDSAAYFCASSSGTTYEQYFGPGTRLTVT.

The chain joins TRBV15 to TRBJ1-4; TRBD1 matches at 7 bases. The CDR3 runs 15 residues. Germline V gene sequence: CDR1 LNHNV, CDR2 YYDKDF (reference sequence). With 2 bases clipped from V and 7 bases from J, the junction kept 7 bases outside the gene matches. CDR3 in DNA: TGTGCCACCAGCAGACTGACAGGGTCTGGTGAAAAACTGTTTTTT. Translated: CATSRLTGSGEKLFF.

The chain has TRBV5-1 and TRBJ1-2, with D possibly matching TRBD1 (6 bases). The CDR3 runs 14 residues. V lost 0 bases, J lost 7 bases, and 13 bases lay in between. CDR1 is SGHRS and CDR2 is YFSETQ in the germline V gene. CDR3 loop: CASSLAAGEGGYTF. The CDR3 nucleotides are TGCGCCAGCAGCTTGGCGGCAGGGGAGGGTGGCTACACCTTC.

V is TRBV2 and J is TRBJ2-7, with D perhaps TRBD1 (6 bases). Trimming removed 8 bases at V and 4 bases at J, with 12 bases between. The V gene's germline CDR1 is SNHLY and CDR2 FYNNEI. The CDR3 spans 12 residues. The DNA for the CDR3 is TGTGCCAGCGGTGGGGGCACGTACGAGCAGTACTTC. Translated, it gives CASGGGTYEQYF. The entire variable domain, with the rest obtained from reference TRBV2 and TRBJ2-7, is as follows: EPEVTQTPSHQVTQMGQEVILRCVPISNHLYFYWYRQILGQKVEFLVSFYNNEISEKSEIFDDQFSVERPDGSNFTLKIRSTKLEDSAMYFCASGGGTYEQYFGPGTRLTVT.

The CDR3 coding sequence is TGTGCCAGCAGCTGGGGGGGCGGGGCCTCTTCCTACGAGCAGTACTTC. Protein sequence: CASSWGGGASSYEQYF. V and J are TRBV5-4 and TRBJ2-7; D might be TRBD2 (7 bases). Germline V gene sequence: CDR1 SGHNT, CDR2 YYREEE (reference sequence). V lost 3 bases to trimming and J lost 1 base, with 17 bases between them. CDR3 length: 16 amino acids.

The rearrangement links TRBV28 to TRBJ2-1, with 11 positions matching TRBD2. The CDR3 runs to 14 residues. Germline V gene data show CDR1 as MDHEN and CDR2 as SYDVKM. V lost 8 bases, J lost 9 bases, and 9 bases stayed unmatched. The CDR3 nucleotides are TGTGCCAGCGGAACCGGGACTAGCGGATCTGAGCAGTTCTTC. Its translation is CASGTGTSGSEQFF.

This chain joins TRBV2 and TRBJ2-7, with D unresolved. The length of the CDR3 is 13 residues. Germline CDR1 reads SNHLY; CDR2 reads FYNNEI. The V end lost 6 bases, the J end lost 2 bases, and 11 bases lay between the germline ends. The CDR3 coding sequence is TGTGCCAGCAGAGCCCTGCTACCCTACGAGCAGTACTTC. It encodes CASRALLPYEQYF.

This rearrangement joins TRBV30 to TRBJ1-2, with D possibly matching TRBD1 (5 bases). V was clipped by 5 bases and J by 5 bases, with 12 bases between them. CDR1 and CDR2 from the germline V gene are GTSNPN and SVGIG (reference sequence). The CDR3 is 12 residues long. This CDR3 is CAWAPGGYGYTF. The CDR3 nucleotides read TGTGCCTGGGCACCTGGGGGGTATGGCTACACCTTC.

The V gene is TRBV10-3, the J gene TRBJ2-5; 8 bases are shared with TRBD1. The CDR3 runs 17 residues. J gave up 4 bases and V 0 bases, and 10 bases lay outside the gene matches. CDR1 and CDR2 from the germline V gene are ENHRY and SYGVKD. CDR3 bases: TGTGCCATCAGTGAGTCGAGTTCAGGGGGCGTAAGAGAGACCCAGTACTTC. Translating it yields CAISESSSGGVRETQYF.

CDR3 residues: CAISRQGVDTEAFF. The CDR3 nucleotides read TGTGCCATCAGTCGACAGGGGGTGGACACTGAAGCTTTCTTT. The chain has TRBV10-3 and TRBJ1-1; 9 nucleotides line up with TRBD1. The CDR3 length is 14 residues. Germline V lookup: CDR1 ENHRY, CDR2 SYGVKD. J lost 3 bases, V lost 5 bases, and 4 bases had no gene match.

The chain has TRBV2 and TRBJ2-1; D is unclear. Germline values: CDR1 SNHLY, CDR2 FYNNEI. The CDR3 is made up of 18 amino acids. The V and J ends lost 3 bases and 6 bases respectively, with 24 bases between them. The CDR3 sequence: CASSDPGEPVAMFNEQFF. DNA for the CDR3: TGTGCCAGCAGTGACCCTGGCGAACCAGTCGCCATGTTCAATGAGCAGTTCTTC.